This record looks at one T cell receptor (beta chain) sequence and its context. Its antigen has not been determined. It has no much larger one-base neighbor in the sample; base qualities were not kept. The source of the sample is a study of CD8+ T cells in alopecia areata (dated by TCRdb to the late 2010s). Turning to the overall study: Treated patients were enrolled in an open-label pilot trial of oral tofacitinib, 5 to 10 mg twice daily, for moderate-to-severe alopecia areata. RNA was obtained with the PAXgene miRNA kit for fixed scalp, the miRNeasy kit for PBMCs, and the RNeasy kit for mouse skin. TCRbeta CDR3 regions were amplified by immunoSEQ multiplex PCR with 35 Vbeta forward and 13 Jbeta reverse primers. Tofacitinib-treated patients had biopsies at baseline and at 4 and 24 weeks of treatment, with a later scalp biopsy in several patients. For the treated patients, the SALT score, which quantifies what percentage of scalp surface area is affected, served as the measure of disease severity. Tofacitinib was given for 6 to 18 months, followed by 6 months of follow-up off drug to assess delayed response and recurrence. Scalp clonality was compared among normal scalp (n=4), patchy alopecia areata scalp (n=8), and alopecia totalis/universalis scalp (n=8). Scalp tissue and sorted CD4+ and CD8+ peripheral blood T cells from patchy and totalis/universalis alopecia areata patients and from healthy controls were covered by human TCRbeta sequencing. High-throughput TCRbeta sequencing was used to examine T cell clonal expansion in alopecia areata in both the C3H/HeJ mouse model and human patients.

Libraries were made using the immunoSEQ multiplex PCR assay. To provide template for TCR sequencing, every sample had RNA extracted and reverse transcribed into cDNA. First-strand cDNA was synthesized using SuperScript III with a 2:1 mix of oligo-dT and random hexamers. A synthetic immune receptor repertoire was used to assess amplification bias, and residual bias was removed computationally. Under the source paper's analysis protocol: Raw reads were preprocessed to remove errors, and CDR3 was defined by IMGT conventions from the conserved cysteine to phenylalanine. To get clonality, Shannon entropy was normalized by log2 of the number of productive unique TCRs and the result was subtracted from 1. Whether each scalp clone was CD4 or CD8 was inferred by checking scalp TCRbeta sequences against the CD4 and CD8 repertoires from sorted blood. TCRdb limited this immuneACCESS table to in-frame rearrangements with V and J called. A share of clones is missing; checked studies link under half to unresolved V genes, and the rest is unexplained. V and J calls and clone size are as listed in that table; D and trimming were resolved from the DNA. For this sample the table gives 150,000 to 200,000 clones, of which roughly 60% were detected only once. The ten largest clones take up 1% of the sample.

Broad study findings and their caveats: Lesional scalp, especially in alopecia totalis/universalis, showed higher clonality and more expanded CD8+ clones than normal scalp, suggesting antigenic drive. During tofacitinib treatment, many expanded lesional clones stuck around in both scalp and blood, and this persistence may partly explain why relapse happens after treatment is stopped. Unlike mouse skin, which is dominated by gammadelta T cells, normal human skin has resident alphabeta T cells that are also sequenced, and this complicates analysis of the scalp TCR repertoire. Shared TCR sequences between patients were less evident than in mice, which may be partly attributable to HLA diversity in the patient population. Because the treated cohort was small and included a single nonresponder, larger studies are needed to assess links between baseline CD8+ expansion and response. Tofacitinib significantly decreased scalp clonality and the number of expanded CD8+ clones among the top 100 scalp clones.

The meaning of the sample's time point label: roughly 24 weeks on oral tofacitinib. In the paper's terms, the treatment or condition label means: oral pan-JAK inhibitor, 5-10 mg twice daily. Lesional scalp punch biopsies and peripheral blood were collected from alopecia areata patients. PBMCs were isolated by density centrifugation and stained for CD3, CD4 and CD8, after which CD4+ and CD8+ T cells were sorted on a FACSAria. Including the terminal cysteine and phenylalanine, the CDR3 comprises 16 residues. The kept DNA is CDR3 alone, 48 bases in frame from the first base. From a lookup of the germline V gene, CDR1 and CDR2 are SGHTA and FQGNSA. At the junction V is shortened by 5 bases and J by 1 base, with 12 bases in between.

The V and J genes are TRBV7-2 and TRBJ2-6; the D gene cannot be resolved beyond TRBD1 or TRBD2, each matching 5 bases. The sequence derives from a human donor with alopecia areata. This sample comprised CD4+ T cells sorted from blood, obtained at week 24, from a patient treated with tofacitinib. This receptor carries the CDR3 CASSRSWGSGANVLTF. The DNA is TGTGCCAGCAGCCGATCGTGGGGGTCTGGGGCCAACGTCCTGACTTTC.